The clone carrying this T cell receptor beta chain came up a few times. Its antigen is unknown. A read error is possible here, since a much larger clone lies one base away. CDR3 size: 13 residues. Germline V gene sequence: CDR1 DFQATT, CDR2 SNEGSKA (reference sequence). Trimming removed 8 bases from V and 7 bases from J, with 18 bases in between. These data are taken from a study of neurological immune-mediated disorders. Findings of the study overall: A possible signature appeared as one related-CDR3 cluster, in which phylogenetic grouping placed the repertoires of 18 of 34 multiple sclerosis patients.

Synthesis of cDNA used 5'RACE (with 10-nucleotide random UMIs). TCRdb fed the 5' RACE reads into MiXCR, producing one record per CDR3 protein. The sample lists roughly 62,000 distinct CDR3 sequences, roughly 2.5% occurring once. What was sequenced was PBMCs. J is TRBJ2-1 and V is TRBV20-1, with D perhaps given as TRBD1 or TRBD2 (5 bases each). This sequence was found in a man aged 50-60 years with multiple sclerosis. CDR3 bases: TGCAGTCAAGGAAGGGACCGGCGGAATGAGCAGTTCTTC. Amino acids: CSQGRDRRNEQFF.